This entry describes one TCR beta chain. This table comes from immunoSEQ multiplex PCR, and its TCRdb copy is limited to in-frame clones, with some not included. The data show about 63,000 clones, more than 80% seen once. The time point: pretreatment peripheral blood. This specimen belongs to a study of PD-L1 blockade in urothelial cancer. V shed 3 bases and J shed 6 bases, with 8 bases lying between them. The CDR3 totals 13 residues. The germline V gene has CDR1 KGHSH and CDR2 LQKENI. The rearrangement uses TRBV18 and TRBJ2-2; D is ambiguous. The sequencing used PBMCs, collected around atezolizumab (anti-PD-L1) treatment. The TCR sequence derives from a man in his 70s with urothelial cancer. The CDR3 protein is CASSPVVSGELFF. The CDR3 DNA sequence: TGTGCCAGCTCACCTGTAGTATCCGGGGAGCTGTTTTTT.